This paragraph reports one T cell receptor beta chain. Clones were read by immunoSEQ multiplex PCR, and TCRdb kept only the in-frame ones, dropping some. The table has 130,000 to 150,000 clones, about 91% seen once; the top ten hold approximately 3.4%. Germline V lookup: CDR1 KGHSH, CDR2 LQKENI. The CDR3 is 15 amino acids. Trimming removed 0 bases at V and 2 bases at J, with 10 bases between. The data stem from a study of control samples from healthy donors and cancer patients. The chain employs TRBV18 and TRBJ1-2, with no clear D. The sequencing input was blood. This clonotype was obtained from a man aged 25 to 45 in good health. CDR3 in amino acids: CASSPPLTPNYGYTF. CDR3 in DNA: TGTGCCAGCTCACCACCGCTTACACCAAACTATGGCTACACCTTC.